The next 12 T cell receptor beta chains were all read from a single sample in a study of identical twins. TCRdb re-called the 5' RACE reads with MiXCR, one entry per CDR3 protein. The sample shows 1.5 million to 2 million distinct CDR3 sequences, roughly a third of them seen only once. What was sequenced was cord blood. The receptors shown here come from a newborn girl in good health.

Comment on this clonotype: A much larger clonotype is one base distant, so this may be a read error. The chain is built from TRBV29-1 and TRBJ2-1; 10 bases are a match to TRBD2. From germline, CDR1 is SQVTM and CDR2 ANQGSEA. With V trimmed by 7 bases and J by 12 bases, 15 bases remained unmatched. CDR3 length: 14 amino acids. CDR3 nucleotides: TGCAGCGGGTGGGAAGTGACTAGCGGGTATGGGCAGTTCTTC. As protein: CSGWEVTSGYGQFF.

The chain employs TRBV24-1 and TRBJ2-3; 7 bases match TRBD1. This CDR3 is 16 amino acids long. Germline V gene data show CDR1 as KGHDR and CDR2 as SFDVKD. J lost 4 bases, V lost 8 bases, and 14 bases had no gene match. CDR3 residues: CATINRQGPPPDTQYF. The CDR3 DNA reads TGTGCCACCATTAACCGACAGGGCCCGCCGCCAGATACGCAGTATTTT.

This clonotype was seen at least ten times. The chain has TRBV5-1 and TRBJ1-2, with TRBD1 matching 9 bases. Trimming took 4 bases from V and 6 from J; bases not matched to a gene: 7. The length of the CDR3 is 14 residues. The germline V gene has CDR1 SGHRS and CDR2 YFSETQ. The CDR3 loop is CASSLLTGGHGYTF. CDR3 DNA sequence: TGCGCCAGCAGCCTCCTGACAGGGGGGCATGGCTACACCTTC.

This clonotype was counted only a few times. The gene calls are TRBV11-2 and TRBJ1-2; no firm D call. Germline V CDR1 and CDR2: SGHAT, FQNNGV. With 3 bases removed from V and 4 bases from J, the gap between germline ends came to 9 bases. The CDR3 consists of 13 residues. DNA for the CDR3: TGTGCCAGCAGCTTTAACGGGCCCTATGGCTACACCTTC. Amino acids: CASSFNGPYGYTF. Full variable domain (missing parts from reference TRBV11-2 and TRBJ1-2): EAGVAQSPRYKIIEKRQSVAFWCNPISGHATLYWYQQILGQGPKLLIQFQNNGVVDDSQLPKDRFSAERLKGVDSTLKIQPAKLEDSAVYLCASSFNGPYGYTFGSGTRLTVV.

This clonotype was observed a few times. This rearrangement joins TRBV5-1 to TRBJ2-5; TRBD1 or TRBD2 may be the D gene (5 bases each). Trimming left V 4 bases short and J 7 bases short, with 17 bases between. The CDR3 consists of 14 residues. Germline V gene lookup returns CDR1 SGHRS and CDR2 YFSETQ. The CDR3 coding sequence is TGCGCCAGCAGCAGTACTGGGACCAAAGCGACCCAGTACTTC. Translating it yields CASSSTGTKATQYF.

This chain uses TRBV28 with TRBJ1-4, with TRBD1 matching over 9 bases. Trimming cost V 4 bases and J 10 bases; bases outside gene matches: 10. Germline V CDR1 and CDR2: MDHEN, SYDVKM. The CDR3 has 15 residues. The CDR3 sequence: CASSYSGTGLRKLFF. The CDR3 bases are TGTGCCAGCAGTTACTCCGGGACAGGGCTGAGAAAACTGTTTTTT.

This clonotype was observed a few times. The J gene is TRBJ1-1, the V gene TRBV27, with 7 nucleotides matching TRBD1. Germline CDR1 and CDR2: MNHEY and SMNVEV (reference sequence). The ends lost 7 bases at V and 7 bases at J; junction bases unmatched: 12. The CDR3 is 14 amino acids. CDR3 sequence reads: CASKSPQGGGEAFF. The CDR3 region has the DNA TGTGCCAGCAAATCCCCGCAGGGGGGTGGTGAAGCTTTCTTT.

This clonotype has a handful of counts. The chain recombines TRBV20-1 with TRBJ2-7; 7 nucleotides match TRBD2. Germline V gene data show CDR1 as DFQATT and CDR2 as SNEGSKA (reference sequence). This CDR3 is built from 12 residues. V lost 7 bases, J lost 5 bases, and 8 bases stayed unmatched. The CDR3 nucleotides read TGCAGTGTCACGGGACTATCCCACGAGCAGTACTTC. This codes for CSVTGLSHEQYF.

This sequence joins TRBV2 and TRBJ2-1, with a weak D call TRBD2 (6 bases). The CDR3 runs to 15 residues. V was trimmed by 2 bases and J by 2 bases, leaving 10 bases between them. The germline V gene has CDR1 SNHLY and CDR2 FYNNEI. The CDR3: CASSEIADTYNEQFF. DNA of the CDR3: TGTGCCAGCAGTGAAATAGCGGATACCTACAATGAGCAGTTCTTC.

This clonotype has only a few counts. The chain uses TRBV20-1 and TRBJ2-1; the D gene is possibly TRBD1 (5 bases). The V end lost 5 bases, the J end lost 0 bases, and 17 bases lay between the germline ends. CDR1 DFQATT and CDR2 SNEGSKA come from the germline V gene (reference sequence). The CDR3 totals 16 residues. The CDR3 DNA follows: TGCAGTGCTTGGACCCCGACAGATAGCTCCTACAATGAGCAGTTCTTC. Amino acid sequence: CSAWTPTDSSYNEQFF.

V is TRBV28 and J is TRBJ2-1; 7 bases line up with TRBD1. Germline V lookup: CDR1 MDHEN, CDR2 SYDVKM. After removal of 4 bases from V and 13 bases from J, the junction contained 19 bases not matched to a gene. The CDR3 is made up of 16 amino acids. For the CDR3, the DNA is TGTGCCAGCAGTTCGCATACCCCGACAGGGACCGAGACCCAGTTCTTC. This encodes CASSSHTPTGTETQFF.

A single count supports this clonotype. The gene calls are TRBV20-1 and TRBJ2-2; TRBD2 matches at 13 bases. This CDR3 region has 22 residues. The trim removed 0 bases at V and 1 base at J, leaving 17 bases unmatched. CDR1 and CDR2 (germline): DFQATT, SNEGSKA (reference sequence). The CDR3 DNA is TGCAGTGCTAGAGATTTGACCATTGGACTAGCGGGAGTAGCTTTGAACACCGGGGAGCTGTTTTTT. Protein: CSARDLTIGLAGVALNTGELFF.